This TCR beta chain emerged from a study of T cell responses to AZD1222 COVID-19 vaccine. Study conclusions and caveats: Repertoires were sampled only after the peak T cell response. Mapped onto spike, vaccine-associated CD4 TCRs spanned it and were dominant at 160-218 and 743-854. It should be noted that donors were predominantly white British and more often female, and clonal diversity was possibly underestimated. Following two doses of AZD1222, Spike-specific TCR breadth and depth rose.

This clone was seen only once. The antigen is undetermined. CDR1 is SGHAT, CDR2 FQDESV, per germline (reference sequence). Unmatched junction bases numbered 3, after V lost 3 bases and J lost 3 bases. The CDR3 length is 16 residues. The table came from immunoSEQ multiplex PCR; TCRdb's copy has only in-frame clones and leaves some out. The repertoire holds 150,000 to 200,000 clones, with approximately 86% as singletons. This chain joins TRBV11-1 and TRBJ2-2; 11 nucleotides line up with TRBD1. This clonotype was sampled from an adult who received the AZD1222 COVID-19 vaccine. The sample here was peripheral blood, taken 28 days after the second AZD1222 dose. The CDR3 here is CASSFGQGAHTGELFF. The DNA of the CDR3 is TGTGCCAGCAGCTTCGGACAGGGGGCGCACACCGGGGAGCTGTTTTTT.